These 31 T cell receptor beta chains came from one sample sequenced in a study of OX40 agonist ivuxolimab in advanced cancers. Clones were read by immunoSEQ multiplex PCR, and TCRdb kept only the in-frame ones, dropping some. Among tens of thousands of clones listed, approximately 80% were seen once. The sample was CD4+ or CD8+ T cells sorted from blood, taken in a trial of the OX40 agonist ivuxolimab. These TCRs come from an adult with an advanced solid tumor such as melanoma, head and neck, liver or kidney cancer.

The chain uses TRBV25-1 and TRBJ1-5; 10 bases match TRBD1. The trim removed 4 bases at V and 7 bases at J, leaving 4 bases unmatched. In germline, CDR1 is MGHDK, CDR2 SYGVNS. The CDR3 runs 14 residues. CDR3 sequence (DNA): TGTGCCAGCAGTGGACAGGGGGCAGGACAGCCCCAGCATTTT. It codes for CASSGQGAGQPQHF. Based on the CDR3 plus reference TRBV25-1 and TRBJ1-5, the full variable domain is EADIYQTPRYLVIGTGKKITLECSQTMGHDKMYWYQQDPGMELHLIHYSYGVNSTEKGDLSSESTVSRIRTEHFPLTLESARPSHTSQYLCASSGQGAGQPQHFGDGTRLSIL.

The rearrangement links TRBV2 to TRBJ2-7; 8 nucleotides agree with TRBD1. The ends lost 8 bases at V and 4 bases at J; junction bases unmatched: 7. Germline CDR1 is SNHLY and CDR2 is FYNNEI. This CDR3 comprises 13 residues. The CDR3 loop is CASDQGAAYEQYF. The CDR3 region has the DNA TGTGCCAGCGATCAGGGGGCGGCTTACGAGCAGTACTTC.

This clone was picked up a small number of times. V and J are TRBV30 and TRBJ2-7, with 7 bases lining up with TRBD1. V lost 0 bases and J lost 0; bases outside the gene matches: 11. There are 17 residues in the CDR3. CDR1 and CDR2 (germline): GTSNPN, SVGIG (reference sequence). CDR3 sequence: CAWSVYLMGTDSYEQYF. DNA for the CDR3: TGTGCCTGGAGTGTATATTTAATGGGGACAGACTCCTACGAGCAGTACTTC.

The chain combines TRBV10-2 with TRBJ2-5; D assignment may be TRBD1 or TRBD2 (5 bases each). The CDR3 loop spans 14 amino acids. V was trimmed by 6 bases and J by 1 base, leaving 12 bases between them. The V gene's germline CDR1 is WSHSY and CDR2 SAAADI. The CDR3 bases are TGCGCCAGCAGGGGGACGGGAATCCAAGAGACCCAGTACTTC. Protein: CASRGTGIQETQYF.

This chain joins TRBV29-1 and TRBJ2-4, with D uncertain. Looked up from germline, CDR1 is SQVTM and CDR2 is ANQGSEA. Trimming took off 4 bases at V and 4 bases at J, with 17 bases between the two ends. This CDR3 has 15 residues. The DNA of the CDR3 is TGCAGCGTTGCCCGTCCAGGTTTTATGAAAAACATTCAGTACTTC. Translated: CSVARPGFMKNIQYF.

V is TRBV6-6 and J is TRBJ2-5; D is undetermined. CDR3 length: 11 residues. Germline values: CDR1 MNHNY, CDR2 SVGAGI (reference sequence). The V end lost 8 bases, the J end lost 0 bases, and 4 bases lay between the germline ends. The CDR3 spells CASLNQETQYF. For the CDR3, the DNA is TGTGCCAGCCTAAACCAAGAGACCCAGTACTTC.

This chain links TRBV30 with TRBJ1-4, with D possibly TRBD1 on 6 matching bases. With 0 bases removed from V and 7 bases from J, the gap between germline ends came to 15 bases. This CDR3 has 15 residues. Germline V gene sequence: CDR1 GTSNPN, CDR2 SVGIG (reference sequence). In nucleotides, the CDR3 is TGTGCCTGGAGTGTACTTGAACAGGGTGGTGAAAAACTGTTTTTT. Protein: CAWSVLEQGGEKLFF. The full variable domain, its missing parts supplied by reference TRBV30 and TRBJ1-4, is SQTIHQWPATLVQPVGSPLSLECTVEGTSNPNLYWYRQAAGRGLQLLFYSVGIGQISSEVPQNLSASRPQDRQFILSSKKLLLSDSGFYLCAWSVLEQGGEKLFFGSGTQLSVL.

The rearrangement links TRBV6-6 to TRBJ2-1, with unresolved D. V lost 8 bases to trimming and J lost 6 bases, with 23 bases between them. CDR1 MNHNY and CDR2 SVGAGI come from the germline V gene (reference sequence). The CDR3 has 16 residues. The DNA for the CDR3 is TGTGCCAGCGCGTTGACGGGCAACTACCCTACCAATGAGCAGTTCTTC. Translating it yields CASALTGNYPTNEQFF.

This clone has only a few counts. The gene calls are TRBV28 and TRBJ2-5; tentative D call: TRBD2 (5 bases). V lost 3 bases, J lost 4 bases, and 15 bases lay in between. CDR1 is MDHEN, CDR2 SYDVKM, per germline. This CDR3 is 15 amino acids long. CDR3 sequence (DNA): TGTGCCAGCAGTTTGCGTCCGGGAACGGGAGAGACCCAGTACTTC. It translates to CASSLRPGTGETQYF.

The genes are TRBV5-5 and TRBJ2-3; 12 bases fit TRBD2. V was clipped by 4 bases and J by 6 bases; unmatched bases: 9. CDR1 and CDR2 (germline): SGHKS, YYEKEE (reference sequence). This CDR3 has 16 amino acids. The CDR3 coding sequence is TGTGCCAGCAGCCCGACGACTAGCGGGGGTTCGGATACGCAGTATTTT. This sequence encodes CASSPTTSGGSDTQYF. Full variable domain (remainder filled in from reference TRBV5-5 and TRBJ2-3): DAGVTQSPTHLIKTRGQQVTLRCSPISGHKSVSWYQQVLGQGPQFIFQYYEKEERGRGNFPDRFSARQFPNYSSELNVNALLLGDSALYLCASSPTTSGGSDTQYFGPGTRLTVL.

The CDR3 reads CASTEETQYF. The CDR3 DNA is TGTGCCAGCACGGAAGAGACCCAGTACTTC. The gene calls are TRBV2 and TRBJ2-5; D unclear. Trimming pared 7 bases from V and 3 bases from J, leaving 3 bases between. The germline V gene has CDR1 SNHLY and CDR2 FYNNEI. The CDR3 has 10 residues.

This chain connects TRBV7-2 to TRBJ2-5; 13 bases match TRBD2. The CDR3 extends over 16 amino acids. Per germline, CDR1 SGHTA and CDR2 FQGNSA. The ends lost 5 bases at V and 5 bases at J; junction bases unmatched: 8. CDR3 in amino acids: CASSPTSGGAVETQYF. CDR3 sequence (DNA): TGTGCCAGCAGCCCCACTAGCGGGGGGGCAGTGGAGACCCAGTACTTC.

CDR3 nucleotide sequence: TGTGCCTGGAGTGTAGTTTGGGGACAGATATCAGCTGAAGCTTTCTTT. Translating gives CAWSVVWGQISAEAFF. The genes are TRBV30 and TRBJ1-1; 7 bases match TRBD1. The CDR3 totals 16 residues. Germline loops: CDR1 GTSNPN, CDR2 SVGIG (reference sequence). J was trimmed by 6 bases and V by 0 bases; bases with no gene match: 13.

This clone was observed a handful of times. The V gene is TRBV2, the J gene TRBJ2-3; the D is unclear. Germline V gives CDR1 SNHLY, CDR2 FYNNEI. The CDR3 runs to 12 residues. With 5 bases removed from V and 2 bases from J, the gap between germline ends came to 5 bases. CDR3 nucleotide sequence: TGTGCCAGCAGTCAGATCACAGATACGCAGTATTTT. Protein sequence: CASSQITDTQYF.

The V gene is TRBV4-1, the J gene TRBJ1-1; D not certain. The CDR3 is 14 amino acids. Germline values: CDR1 MGHRA, CDR2 YSYEKL. The V end was cut by 0 bases, the J end by 0 bases, with 5 bases between. Here the CDR3 DNA reads TGCGCCAGCAGCCAAGAAGGGATGAACACTGAAGCTTTCTTT. This encodes CASSQEGMNTEAFF.

The chain combines TRBV7-2 with TRBJ1-3, with no clear D. The CDR3 is made up of 14 amino acids. Germline V gives CDR1 SGHTA, CDR2 FQGNSA. Trimming left V 1 base short and J 2 bases short, with 6 bases between. CDR3 region: CASSLGTAGNTIYF. DNA for the CDR3: TGTGCCAGCAGCTTAGGTACAGCTGGAAACACCATATATTTT.

The chain links TRBV5-1 to TRBJ2-7, with TRBD1 matching 7 bases. The CDR3 covers 14 residues. The germline V gene has CDR1 SGHRS and CDR2 YFSETQ. The V and J ends lost 3 bases and 6 bases, in that order; junction bases with no gene match: 9. CDR3 sequence: CASSSTGSGVEQYF. DNA for the CDR3: TGCGCCAGCAGCTCGACAGGGTCTGGGGTCGAGCAGTACTTC.

The chain joins TRBV6-6 to TRBJ2-3, with TRBD2 identical over 16 bases. The V gene's germline CDR1 is MNHNY and CDR2 SVGAGI (reference sequence). The ends lost 4 bases at V and 4 bases at J; junction bases unmatched: 2. This CDR3 region has 16 residues. The CDR3 spells CASSWGLAGGPDTQYF. CDR3 in DNA: TGTGCCAGCAGTTGGGGACTAGCGGGAGGGCCAGATACGCAGTATTTT.

The chain employs TRBV6-1 and TRBJ1-2, with 7 bases matching TRBD1. The germline V gene has CDR1 MNHNS and CDR2 SASEGT. CDR3 size: 13 residues. CDR3 bases: TGTGTCACGAGGGACAGTACTAACTATGGCTACACCTTC. Its protein product is CVTRDSTNYGYTF.

The chain employs TRBV4-1 and TRBJ1-2; tentatively, D is TRBD1 (6 bases). Germline assignment: CDR1 MGHRA and CDR2 YSYEKL. The CDR3 is 19 amino acids. Trimming shortened V by 0 bases and J by 4 bases, and 24 bases separated the two germline ends. Here the CDR3 reads CASSQERGGALEISYGYTF. The CDR3 DNA sequence: TGCGCCAGCAGCCAAGAGAGGGGGGGCGCGTTAGAAATCTCCTATGGCTACACCTTC.

The chain joins TRBV19 to TRBJ2-7, with D possibly being TRBD1 (8 bases). The V gene's germline CDR1 is LNHDA and CDR2 SQIVND (reference sequence). CDR3 length equals 13 residues. V lost 7 bases and J 4 bases, leaving 14 bases between the germline ends. CDR3 sequence reads: CASIPQGGYEQYF. DNA of the CDR3: TGTGCCAGTATCCCACAGGGGGGGTACGAGCAGTACTTC.

The rearrangement uses TRBV11-3 and TRBJ2-7; TRBD2 might be the D (6 bases). Germline loops: CDR1 SGHNT, CDR2 YENEEA. The CDR3 has 13 amino acids. V lost 6 bases and J lost 3, with 12 bases in between. CDR3 DNA: TGTGCCAGCAGTCCGGGGGATAACTACGAGCAGTACTTC. This gives the protein CASSPGDNYEQYF.

The chain combines TRBV7-9 with TRBJ1-1; no firm D call. V lost 1 base and J lost 1, with 10 bases in between. CDR3 length: 15 residues. Germline loops: CDR1 SEHNR, CDR2 FQNEAQ (reference sequence). CDR3 bases: TGTGCCAGCAGCTTAGTCATGGTTCGGAACACTGAAGCTTTCTTT. Protein: CASSLVMVRNTEAFF.

V and J are TRBV10-3 and TRBJ1-6; D gene unclear. Trimming removed 3 bases at V and 6 bases at J, with 12 bases between. Germline values: CDR1 ENHRY, CDR2 SYGVKD. The CDR3 runs 15 residues. This CDR3 is CAISDLGLTNSPLHF. The CDR3 DNA follows: TGTGCCATCAGTGACCTAGGACTGACTAATTCACCCCTCCACTTT.

This sequence joins TRBV30 and TRBJ2-7; D not resolved. V was shortened by 1 base and J by 6 bases, with 10 bases between the two germline ends. Germline V gives CDR1 GTSNPN, CDR2 SVGIG (reference sequence). The CDR3 is 12 amino acids. This chain's CDR3 is CAWSASGREQYF. CDR3 nucleotide sequence: TGTGCCTGGAGTGCCTCCGGGCGCGAGCAGTACTTC. Filled out from reference TRBV30 and TRBJ2-7, the complete variable domain reads SQTIHQWPATLVQPVGSPLSLECTVEGTSNPNLYWYRQAAGRGLQLLFYSVGIGQISSEVPQNLSASRPQDRQFILSSKKLLLSDSGFYLCAWSASGREQYFGPGTRLTVT.

This clone showed up just a few times. This chain joins TRBV30 and TRBJ1-5; 7 bases match TRBD1. The V segment lost 1 base and the J segment 2 bases; nucleotides outside the gene matches: 8. This CDR3 has 16 amino acids. Germline-derived CDR1 and CDR2 are GTSNPN and SVGIG (reference sequence). As DNA, the CDR3 is TGTGCCTGGAGTGACCACAGGGGAGGAGGCAATCAGCCCCAGCATTTT. As protein: CAWSDHRGGGNQPQHF.

The chain has TRBV28 and TRBJ1-3, with D maybe TRBD1 (5 bases). The CDR3 runs 16 residues. Deletions cut 5 bases from V and 0 bases from J, with 14 bases between. In germline, CDR1 is MDHEN, CDR2 SYDVKM. The CDR3 region has the DNA TGTGCCAGCAGTATTTCCTACGGGGCCTCTGGAAACACCATATATTTT. Amino acids: CASSISYGASGNTIYF. Full variable domain (remainder filled in from reference TRBV28 and TRBJ1-3): DVKVTQSSRYLVKRTGEKVFLECVQDMDHENMFWYRQDPGLGLRLIYFSYDVKMKEKGDIPEGYSVSREKKERFSLILESASTNQTSMYLCASSISYGASGNTIYFGEGSWLTVV.

This chain connects TRBV6-4 to TRBJ2-1, with 8 bases matching TRBD1. Germline CDR1 is MRHNA and CDR2 is SNTAGT. This CDR3 has 16 residues. The trim removed 0 bases at V and 5 bases at J, leaving 6 bases unmatched. DNA of the CDR3: TGTGCCAGCAGTGACTCCGGATACAGGGGGAACAATGAGCAGTTCTTC. As protein: CASSDSGYRGNNEQFF.

This chain connects TRBV16 to TRBJ1-5; maybe TRBD1 (5 bases). Deletions cut 0 bases from V and 0 bases from J, with 12 bases between. Germline CDR1 reads KGHSY; CDR2 reads FQNENV. The CDR3 sequence is 17 residues long. CDR3: CASSQSATGGSNQPQHF. Here the CDR3 DNA reads TGTGCCAGCAGCCAATCGGCCACCGGGGGTAGCAATCAGCCCCAGCATTTT.

The chain has TRBV28 and TRBJ1-2; D is unclear. Germline V gene sequence: CDR1 MDHEN, CDR2 SYDVKM. The CDR3 length is 13 residues. V lost 4 bases to trimming and J lost 4 bases, with 10 bases between them. In nucleotides, the CDR3 is TGTGCCAGCAGTTACCCCCCCTCCTATGGCTACACCTTC. Amino acids: CASSYPPSYGYTF.

The genes are TRBV2 and TRBJ1-5; D remains ambiguous. The CDR3 has 13 residues. The V and J ends lost 4 bases and 0 bases respectively, with 4 bases between them. The germline CDR1 and CDR2 sequences are SNHLY and FYNNEI. CDR3 nucleotide sequence: TGTGCCAGCAGTGGGGATAGCAATCAGCCCCAGCATTTT. Protein sequence: CASSGDSNQPQHF.